These T cell receptor beta chains were read from a single sample in a study of PD-1 blockade in classical Hodgkin lymphoma. The assay was immunoSEQ multiplex PCR, and TCRdb's table has in-frame clones only and misses some. Among some 22,000 clones, 70% to 85% were seen once, and the ten largest hold about a fifth. The sample consisted of peripheral blood mononuclear cells (PBMCs), taken at baseline. The receptors originated from a human donor with classical Hodgkin lymphoma. Both conserved end residues are part of each CDR3. A D gene is named only where the DNA matches it firmly. Rows give clone size only sometimes, using once, few, many, or a class for an expanded clone.

D: NA; V: TRBV29-1; J: TRBJ2-5; size: NA; DNA: TGCAGCGTTGACTCAGGGATCCTCCGCGAGACCCAGTACTTC; CDR3: CSVDSGILRETQYF
D: TRBD2; V: TRBV7-3; J: TRBJ2-1; size: few; DNA: TGTGCCAGCAGCGTAGATTGGACTAGCGGGTACAATGAGCAGTTCTTC; CDR3: CASSVDWTSGYNEQFF
D: TRBD1; V: TRBV30; J: TRBJ1-5; size: few; DNA: TGTGCCTGGAGTCTTGGACAGGGAAGGAATTTT; CDR3: CAWSLGQGRNF
D: NA; V: TRBV28; J: TRBJ1-1; size: NA; DNA: TGTGCCTGCCATCAGGGCCCTCGGACTGAAGCTTTCTTT; CDR3: CACHQGPRTEAFF
D: NA; V: TRBV15; J: TRBJ2-1; size: NA; DNA: TGTGCCACCAGCAGAGAGGTGGGCCCCTATGAGCAGTTCTTC; CDR3: CATSREVGPYEQFF
D: TRBD1; V: TRBV14; J: TRBJ2-5; size: medium-sized; DNA: TGTGCCAGCAGCCCCATACGGACAGGTCGGGAGACCCAGTACTTC; CDR3: CASSPIRTGRETQYF
D: TRBD1; V: TRBV6-5; J: TRBJ2-1; size: few; DNA: TGTGCCAGCAGTTACTCGTGGACAGGGGCTAATGAGCAGTTCTTC; CDR3: CASSYSWTGANEQFF
D: TRBD1; V: TRBV28; J: TRBJ2-7; size: NA; DNA: TGTGCCAGCAGTCACAACCAGGGGGTAGATTACGAGCAGTACTTC; CDR3: CASSHNQGVDYEQYF
D: NA; V: TRBV19; J: TRBJ2-2; size: NA; DNA: TGTGCCAGTAGTATATCTAGAAACACCGGGGAGCTGTTTTTT; CDR3: CASSISRNTGELFF
D: TRBD1; V: TRBV19; J: TRBJ1-1; size: medium-sized; DNA: TGTGCCAGTAGTTCGGGACAGGGGCACACTGAAGCTTTCTTT; CDR3: CASSSGQGHTEAFF
D: NA; V: TRBV18; J: TRBJ1-1; size: NA; DNA: TGTGCCAGCTCTGGGGCAGGACGTGAAGCTTTCTTT; CDR3: CASSGAGREAFF
D: TRBD2; V: TRBV4-3; J: TRBJ2-5; size: NA; DNA: TGCGCCAGCAGCCAAGATAGGGCTAGCGGGGGACCAGAGACCCAGTACTTC; CDR3: CASSQDRASGGPETQYF
D: TRBD1; V: TRBV6-1; J: TRBJ1-1; size: NA; DNA: TGTGCCAGCAGTGAGTCTCGGACAGGGATAGATACTGAAGCTTTCTTT; CDR3: CASSESRTGIDTEAFF
D: TRBD1; V: TRBV6-5; J: TRBJ2-3; size: once; DNA: TGTGCCAGCAGTTTGTACAGGGGAAGTCTCACAGATACGCAGTATTTT; CDR3: CASSLYRGSLTDTQYF
D: NA; V: TRBV4-3; J: TRBJ1-6; size: NA; DNA: TGCGCCAGCAGCCAAGTCAAAGACAGCCTGAGCTCCTATAATTCACCCCTCCACTTT; CDR3: CASSQVKDSLSSYNSPLHF
D: NA; V: TRBV14; J: TRBJ1-2; size: medium-sized; DNA: TGTGCCAGCAGCCAAGGAGGTCAGGGTTTGTTTGGCTACACCTTC; CDR3: CASSQGGQGLFGYTF
D: NA; V: TRBV23-1; J: TRBJ2-5; size: NA; DNA: TGCGCCAGCAGTCAATCCCCTAGAGGAGAGACCCAGTACTTC; CDR3: CASSQSPRGETQYF
D: TRBD2; V: TRBV9; J: TRBJ2-5; size: NA; DNA: TGTGCCAGCAGCGTAGGCCGCGGGGGGGCTCGGGAGACCCAGTACTTC; CDR3: CASSVGRGGARETQYF
D: NA; V: TRBV4-2; J: TRBJ2-7; size: NA; DNA: TGTGCCAGCAGCCAAGATATGGCGGTGAGCTCCTACGAGCAGTACTTC; CDR3: CASSQDMAVSSYEQYF
D: TRBD1; V: TRBV19; J: TRBJ1-5; size: NA; DNA: TGTGCCAGTAGTACCGACCTCGACAGGGGGGATCAGCCCCAGCATTTT; CDR3: CASSTDLDRGDQPQHF
D: NA; V: TRBV28; J: TRBJ1-1; size: NA; DNA: TGTGCCAGCAGCCGGGCAGGGACGAACACTGAAGCTTTCTTT; CDR3: CASSRAGTNTEAFF
D: NA; V: TRBV6-6; J: TRBJ1-5; size: NA; DNA: TGTGCCAGCAGATCCATAACGGACGGGATTAATCAGCCCCAGCATTTT; CDR3: CASRSITDGINQPQHF
D: NA; V: TRBV5-6; J: TRBJ2-3; size: NA; DNA: TGTGCCAGCAGCTTGCGAAGGGCAGACACAGATACGCAGTATTTT; CDR3: CASSLRRADTDTQYF
D: NA; V: TRBV6-1; J: TRBJ1-2; size: NA; DNA: TGTGCCAGCTCAAGGAGTTCCTATGGCTACACCTTC; CDR3: CASSRSSYGYTF
D: NA; V: TRBV18; J: TRBJ2-3; size: NA; DNA: TGTGCCAGCTCACCGAGGCAGGGGGAGGCAGATACGCAGTATTTT; CDR3: CASSPRQGEADTQYF
D: TRBD1; V: TRBV5-1; J: TRBJ2-2; size: NA; DNA: TGCGCCAGCAGCTACGGGACAGGGAAGGCCGGGGAGCTGTTTTTT; CDR3: CASSYGTGKAGELFF
D: NA; V: TRBV4-3; J: TRBJ1-2; size: NA; DNA: TGCGCCAGCAGCTCAAGAGGACAGACTCGCTATGGCTACACCTTC; CDR3: CASSSRGQTRYGYTF